One and the same sample provided the 30 T cell receptor beta chains below, sequenced in a study of control samples from healthy donors and cancer patients (dated by TCRdb to about 2020). Receptors were amplified or captured by the immunoSEQ multiplex PCR assay. Sourced from immuneACCESS, this table was stored by TCRdb with only in-frame sequences that have V and J called. A share of the clones is absent; for the studies checked, an unresolved V gene accounts for under half, and the remainder has no known explanation. Per the sample table, the count is around 190,000 clones. The ten largest clones add up to roughly 2.2% of the sample. The sample consisted of blood. Receptors originate from a woman in her 30s in good health.

V gene TRBV2 combines with J gene TRBJ1-1, with 7 positions matching TRBD1. Losses at the gene ends were 10 bases for V and 10 bases for J; bases not matched to a gene: 12. Germline CDR1 is SNHLY and CDR2 is FYNNEI. This CDR3 spans 12 amino acids. The CDR3: CATHRETGRAFF. In DNA form, the CDR3 reads TGTGCCACTCACCGCGAGACAGGGAGAGCTTTCTTT.

The gene calls are TRBV5-1 and TRBJ2-6, with 8 nucleotides matching TRBD1. The CDR3 is 15 amino acids. Germline loops: CDR1 SGHRS, CDR2 YFSETQ. Trimming cost V 4 bases and J 4 bases; bases outside gene matches: 4. CDR3 in DNA: TGCGCCAGCAGCCTGACAGGGGTAGGGGCCAACGTCCTGACTTTC. Its protein is CASSLTGVGANVLTF. The full variable domain, in which reference TRBV5-1 and TRBJ2-6 provide the parts outside the CDR3, is KAGVTQTPRYLIKTRGQQVTLSCSPISGHRSVSWYQQTPGQGLQFLFEYFSETQRNKGNFPGRFSGRQFSNSRSEMNVSTLELGDSALYLCASSLTGVGANVLTFGAGSRLTVL.

The chain links TRBV28 to TRBJ1-2; no clear D gene. The germline V and J ends were trimmed by 6 bases and 5 bases, with 19 bases remaining between them. This CDR3 has 15 residues. Per germline, CDR1 MDHEN and CDR2 SYDVKM. The CDR3 region is CASRSTGPGRYGYTF. CDR3 coding DNA: TGTGCCAGCAGGTCAACCGGGCCCGGGCGATATGGCTACACCTTC.

CDR3 nucleotide sequence: TGTGCCAGCGGGTTTAGAGAGGATACGCAGTATTTT. Residues: CASGFREDTQYF. The chain combines TRBV6-5 with TRBJ2-3, with D hard to call. The CDR3 has 12 residues. The V end lost 8 bases, the J end lost 6 bases, and 12 bases lay between the germline ends. Germline CDR1 and CDR2: MNHEY and SVGAGI.

The chain joins TRBV4-1 to TRBJ2-5, with 10 bases matching TRBD2. CDR3 length: 17 residues. Trimming at V came to 4 bases and at J to 4 bases, leaving 12 bases not matched to a gene. CDR1 is MGHRA and CDR2 is YSYEKL in the germline V gene. The CDR3 DNA reads as TGCGCCAGCAGCCCCTCGGGTAGCGGGGGGTGGGGAGAGACCCAGTACTTC. It specifies CASSPSGSGGWGETQYF.

The rearrangement joins TRBV28 to TRBJ1-2; D gene unclear. CDR3 length: 13 residues. Trimming removed 5 bases at V and 8 bases at J, with 15 bases between. Per the germline V gene, CDR1 is MDHEN and CDR2 is SYDVKM. The CDR3 bases are TGTGCCAGCAGTCTCTCCAGATCGAAGGGCTACACCTTC. It codes for CASSLSRSKGYTF.

V gene TRBV18 combines with J gene TRBJ2-7; D not certain. Germline CDR1 reads KGHSH; CDR2 reads LQKENI. V was clipped by 1 base and J by 3 bases, with 7 bases between them. The CDR3 runs 13 residues. The CDR3 DNA reads TGTGCCAGCTCACCACACCCCCTCTACGAGCAGTACTTC. This sequence encodes CASSPHPLYEQYF.

This chain joins TRBV2 and TRBJ1-6, with D uncertain. Germline V gene sequence: CDR1 SNHLY, CDR2 FYNNEI. The CDR3 is 14 amino acids. Trimming stripped 4 bases from V and 7 bases from J, with 11 bases between. CDR3 region: CASSVGVTNSPLHF. CDR3 DNA: TGTGCCAGCAGTGTCGGGGTAACAAATTCACCCCTCCACTTT.

The chain links TRBV2 to TRBJ2-3, with 8 bases matching TRBD1. Germline V gene lookup returns CDR1 SNHLY and CDR2 FYNNEI. The CDR3 has 16 amino acids. V gave up 5 bases and J gave up 6 bases; unmatched junction bases: 13. This chain's CDR3 is CASSPPTGAIGDTQYF. The DNA for the CDR3 is TGTGCCAGCAGTCCTCCGACAGGGGCGATAGGGGATACGCAGTATTTT.

V usage is TRBV10-3 and J usage is TRBJ1-2; TRBD1 aligns across 7 bases. The CDR3 runs to 11 residues. Germline lookup yields CDR1 ENHRY and CDR2 SYGVKD. Trimming at V came to 8 bases and at J to 10 bases, leaving 7 bases not matched to a gene. The CDR3 sequence: CAIGHRGVYTF. The CDR3 DNA reads as TGTGCCATCGGGCACAGGGGAGTCTACACCTTC.

This chain uses TRBV25-1 with TRBJ2-2; D tentatively reads TRBD1 or TRBD2 (5 bases each). CDR1 and CDR2 (germline): MGHDK, SYGVNS. The CDR3 sequence is 16 residues long. The ends were cut back, 4 bases at V and 7 bases at J, with 19 bases in the middle. The CDR3, as DNA: TGTGCCAGCAGTGGGGGGTGGCAGACCTCTGGCGGGGAGCTGTTTTTT. Translation gives CASSGGWQTSGGELFF.

The genes are TRBV2 and TRBJ1-2; 7 bases align to TRBD1. V dropped 6 bases and J dropped 6; count of bases not matched to a gene: 7. The germline V gene has CDR1 SNHLY and CDR2 FYNNEI. The CDR3 length is 13 residues. CDR3: CASRMEGTDGYTF. DNA of the CDR3: TGTGCCAGCAGGATGGAGGGGACAGATGGCTACACCTTC. The entire variable domain, with the rest obtained from reference TRBV2 and TRBJ1-2, is as follows: EPEVTQTPSHQVTQMGQEVILRCVPISNHLYFYWYRQILGQKVEFLVSFYNNEISEKSEIFDDQFSVERPDGSNFTLKIRSTKLEDSAMYFCASRMEGTDGYTFGSGTRLTVV.

This chain uses TRBV11-3 with TRBJ2-7; D is ambiguous. The CDR3 runs to 15 residues. V gave up 1 base and J gave up 0 bases, with 10 bases separating them. The germline gives CDR1 SGHNT, CDR2 YENEEA. CDR3 nucleotides: TGTGCCAGCAGCTTAGGAAGGCCGGGCTCCTACGAGCAGTACTTC. Translated: CASSLGRPGSYEQYF. The entire variable domain, with the rest obtained from reference TRBV11-3 and TRBJ2-7, is as follows: EAGVVQSPRYKIIEKKQPVAFWCNPISGHNTLYWYLQNLGQGPELLIRYENEEAVDDSQLPKDRFSAERLKGVDSTLKIQPAELGDSAVYLCASSLGRPGSYEQYFGPGTRLTVT.

The V call is TRBV6-6, the J call TRBJ1-1; D not resolved. The CDR3 consists of 13 residues. Trimming removed 0 bases from V and 3 bases from J, with 5 bases in between. Germline loops: CDR1 MNHNY, CDR2 SVGAGI (reference sequence). CDR3 sequence (DNA): TGTGCCAGCAGTTACTCAGGCCACACTGAAGCTTTCTTT. Translation: CASSYSGHTEAFF.

The chain is built from TRBV28 and TRBJ2-7; TRBD1 aligns across 9 bases. CDR3 size: 15 residues. Germline trimming cut 5 bases from V and 5 bases from J; bases unmatched to any gene: 10. Germline loops: CDR1 MDHEN, CDR2 SYDVKM. CDR3 sequence (DNA): TGTGCCAGCAGTCCTCCCGGGACAGGGTCGAACGAGCAGTACTTC. Translation gives CASSPPGTGSNEQYF.

The chain employs TRBV9 and TRBJ2-7, with TRBD2 identical over 9 bases. The CDR3 runs 13 residues. CDR1 and CDR2 (germline): SGDLS, YYNGEE. V lost 4 bases and J lost 7; bases outside the gene matches: 6. This CDR3 reads CASSIGLAREQYF. CDR3 in DNA: TGTGCCAGCAGCATCGGACTAGCGCGGGAGCAGTACTTC.

The chain carries TRBV19 and TRBJ1-6, with a tentative D call TRBD1 (5 bases). The germline V gene encodes CDR1 LNHDA and CDR2 SQIVND (reference sequence). The V end lost 6 bases, the J end lost 11 bases, and 14 bases lay between the germline ends. This CDR3 is 13 amino acids long. The CDR3 spells CASRTGQGPPLHF. DNA of the CDR3: TGTGCCAGTAGGACTGGACAAGGCCCACCCCTCCACTTT.

V gene TRBV9 combines with J gene TRBJ2-7; TRBD1 matches at 7 bases. The CDR3 is made up of 16 amino acids. Per germline, CDR1 SGDLS and CDR2 YYNGEE. V shed 5 bases and J 5 bases; nucleotides not matched to a gene: 16. CDR3 bases: TGTGCCAGCAGTGACCGACAGGGTTCCTCGATCGACGAGCAGTACTTC. Amino acids: CASSDRQGSSIDEQYF.

The rearrangement uses TRBV4-2 and TRBJ1-1, with D possibly matching TRBD1 (5 bases). The CDR3 has 12 residues. V was clipped by 4 bases and J by 5 bases, with 8 bases between them. The germline V gene has CDR1 LGHNA and CDR2 YNFKEQ. The CDR3 protein is CASSPGGTEAFF. The CDR3 DNA reads as TGTGCCAGCAGCCCGGGGGGTACTGAAGCTTTCTTT.

This chain uses TRBV2 with TRBJ1-5; D gene unclear. The V end lost 8 bases, the J end lost 5 bases, and 13 bases lay between the germline ends. The length of the CDR3 is 13 residues. Germline V gene data show CDR1 as SNHLY and CDR2 as FYNNEI. The CDR3 spells CASSLGGYQPQHF. CDR3 DNA sequence: TGTGCCAGCTCCTTAGGAGGATATCAGCCCCAGCATTTT.

The chain has TRBV6-6 and TRBJ2-1; D gene unclear. Germline V lookup: CDR1 MNHNY, CDR2 SVGAGI (reference sequence). The V gene lost 6 bases and the J gene lost 8 bases, with 17 bases spanning the gap. The CDR3 is 14 amino acids. This CDR3 reads CASSGPRLLDEQFF. The DNA of the CDR3 is TGTGCCAGCAGCGGACCGAGGCTGTTGGATGAGCAGTTCTTC.

V usage is TRBV10-3 and J usage is TRBJ1-6; the D gene is possibly TRBD1 (6 bases). This CDR3 spans 15 amino acids. The germline V gene encodes CDR1 ENHRY and CDR2 SYGVKD. V lost 2 bases, J lost 8 bases, and 13 bases lay in between. CDR3 in DNA: TGTGCCATCAGTGAGAAAACAGGGAACCATTCACCCCTCCACTTT. Residues: CAISEKTGNHSPLHF.

The chain links TRBV2 to TRBJ2-1; possibly TRBD2 for D (5 bases). Trimming took 1 base from V and 10 from J, leaving 14 bases between them. Germline V lookup: CDR1 SNHLY, CDR2 FYNNEI. The CDR3 extends over 14 amino acids. This chain's CDR3 is CASSEVGVSREQFF. CDR3 in DNA: TGTGCCAGCAGTGAAGTGGGAGTCTCGAGGGAGCAGTTCTTC.

The genes are TRBV6-5 and TRBJ1-2; 7 bases agree with TRBD1. Germline V gene data show CDR1 as MNHEY and CDR2 as SVGAGI. The CDR3 contains 15 residues. The V and J ends lost 8 bases and 4 bases, in that order; junction bases with no gene match: 13. CDR3 region: CASGLTATGIYGYTF. The CDR3 DNA reads as TGTGCCAGCGGCTTAACGGCGACAGGGATCTATGGCTACACCTTC.

V gene TRBV24-1 combines with J gene TRBJ2-3, with D perhaps matching TRBD2 (6 bases). CDR3 size: 15 residues. V lost 3 bases and J 9 bases, leaving 18 bases between the germline ends. Germline loops: CDR1 KGHDR, CDR2 SFDVKD. CDR3 in amino acids: CATSDGGLVLGTQYF. As DNA, the CDR3 is TGTGCCACCAGTGATGGGGGACTTGTCTTGGGGACGCAGTATTTT.

The chain is built from TRBV27 and TRBJ1-1; D perhaps matches TRBD1 (6 bases). This CDR3 comprises 13 residues. Trimming took off 8 bases at V and 6 bases at J, with 16 bases between the two ends. Germline CDR1 is MNHEY and CDR2 is SMNVEV (reference sequence). The CDR3 DNA reads TGTGCCAGCGGGGACAAAGGGTTCGCTGAAGCTTTCTTT. As protein: CASGDKGFAEAFF.

This rearrangement joins TRBV5-1 to TRBJ2-1; 8 bases line up with TRBD1. The CDR3 is 16 residues long. The germline V gene encodes CDR1 SGHRS and CDR2 YFSETQ. With V trimmed by 2 bases and J by 2 bases, 6 bases remained unmatched. CDR3 region: CASSLGAGGAYNEQFF. The CDR3 DNA follows: TGCGCCAGCAGCTTAGGGGCAGGGGGCGCCTACAATGAGCAGTTCTTC.

The chain has TRBV20-1 and TRBJ1-2; D is unresolved. Germline assignment: CDR1 DFQATT and CDR2 SNEGSKA (reference sequence). V dropped 4 bases and J dropped 4 bases, with 16 bases sitting between them. The CDR3 has 14 amino acids. The CDR3 DNA is TGCAGTGCTATTGAGGACGGGAACTCCTATGGCTACACCTTC. It is translated as CSAIEDGNSYGYTF.

This chain links TRBV27 with TRBJ2-3, with D unresolved. The length of the CDR3 is 14 residues. V lost 2 bases and J lost 2, with 8 bases in between. CDR1 is MNHEY and CDR2 is SMNVEV in the germline V gene (reference sequence). CDR3 bases: TGTGCCAGCAGTTTAGTTGCGGCCACAGATACGCAGTATTTT. This gives the protein CASSLVAATDTQYF.

V is TRBV27 and J is TRBJ2-2, with unresolved D. The CDR3 is made up of 12 amino acids. CDR1 and CDR2 (germline): MNHEY, SMNVEV (reference sequence). The germline V and J ends were trimmed by 3 bases and 7 bases, with 6 bases remaining between them. The CDR3 region has the DNA TGTGCCAGCAGTTTGCTGGACGGGGAGCTGTTTTTT. Protein sequence: CASSLLDGELFF.